What follows are 18 T cell receptor beta chains derived from one specimen sequenced in a study of blood T cell repertoires in COVID-19 (TCRdb year 2020). The library was prepared using the immunoSEQ multiplex PCR assay. What TCRdb holds here is the immuneACCESS table cut down to in-frame rearrangements. Part of the clones is not present; checked against another copy, under half of the missing clones reflect an unresolved V gene, and the others are unexplained. This sample lists roughly 160,000 clones; about four fifths were detected once. The top ten constitute approximately 2% of the sample. The material sequenced was peripheral blood. These receptors were taken from a woman of 80 years or more with acute or convalescent COVID-19.

The CDR3 sequence is CASSARDRGSDEQYF. In DNA, the CDR3 is TGTGCCAGCAGCGCCCGGGACAGGGGGTCAGACGAGCAGTACTTC. The rearrangement uses TRBV21-1 and TRBJ2-7; the D call of TRBD1 is as the table states it, not checked on the DNA. TRBV21-1 is shown as a pseudogene. The CDR3 spans 15 residues.

This clone has only a few counts. This sequence joins TRBV6-1 and TRBJ1-2; D possibly corresponds to TRBD1 (5 bases). The CDR3 is 14 residues long. The ends were cut back, 2 bases at V and 3 bases at J, with 10 bases in the middle. CDR1 MNHNS and CDR2 SASEGT come from the germline V gene. As DNA, the CDR3 is TGTGCCAGCAGTGAATGGGGCAGGGACTATGGCTACACCTTC. Translating it yields CASSEWGRDYGYTF.

The chain joins TRBV4-2 to TRBJ2-5; the D gene is possibly TRBD2 (7 bases). CDR1 is LGHNA, CDR2 YNFKEQ, per germline. Trimming took 4 bases from V and 2 from J, leaving 14 bases between them. The CDR3 covers 15 residues. The CDR3 DNA follows: TGTGCCAGCAGCCCTGAGGGGGGGGAGCAAGAGACCCAGTACTTC. Its protein is CASSPEGGEQETQYF.

This rearrangement joins TRBV11-2 to TRBJ2-2; maybe TRBD2 (6 bases). Trimming removed 3 bases from V and 4 bases from J, with 15 bases in between. This CDR3 has 16 amino acids. CDR1 and CDR2 from the germline V gene are SGHAT and FQNNGV. CDR3 nucleotide sequence: TGTGCCAGCAGCTTTCGGAGGGGAGGTAGCACCGGGGAGCTGTTTTTT. It translates to CASSFRRGGSTGELFF.

The chain is built from TRBV2 and TRBJ1-5; possible D gene TRBD1, 5 bases. The CDR3 length is 15 residues. Germline assignment: CDR1 SNHLY and CDR2 FYNNEI. V was cut by 5 bases and J by 2 bases, with 13 bases left in between. CDR3 nucleotide sequence: TGTGCCAGCAGTTCCCAGGGATTTGGCAATCAGCCCCAGCATTTT. Its translation: CASSSQGFGNQPQHF.

V gene TRBV3-1 (or the pseudogene TRBV3-2) combines with J gene TRBJ2-2, with D uncertain. V was cut by 6 bases and J by 1 base, with 6 bases left in between. CDR3 length: 13 residues. Germline CDR1 reads LGHDT; CDR2 reads YNNKEL (reference sequence). The CDR3 loop reads CASSTVNTGELFF. The DNA of the CDR3 is TGTGCCAGCAGTACAGTGAACACCGGGGAGCTGTTTTTT.

This sequence joins TRBV3-1 (or the pseudogene TRBV3-2) and TRBJ1-3; tentatively, D is TRBD1 (5 bases). Trimming shortened V by 1 base and J by 1 base, and 17 bases separated the two germline ends. The CDR3 runs to 18 residues. The V gene's germline CDR1 is LGHDT and CDR2 YNNKEL (reference sequence). In DNA, the CDR3 is TGTGCCAGCAGCCAAGTGGGTGGTCGGAGGGGATCTGGAAACACCATATATTTT. Protein sequence: CASSQVGGRRGSGNTIYF.

This clone was seen a handful of times. This chain links TRBV6-4 with TRBJ1-3; no definite D call. This CDR3 is built from 14 residues. V was shortened by 8 bases and J by 4 bases, with 15 bases between the two germline ends. Per the germline V gene, CDR1 is MRHNA and CDR2 is SNTAGT. In DNA, the CDR3 is TGTGCCAGCCCACGGCCCTCGGGGGGAAACACCATATATTTT. It encodes CASPRPSGGNTIYF.

This clone was picked up a small number of times. Other nucleotide sequences in the sample specify the same CDR3. The chain links TRBV5-4 to TRBJ2-2; D not certain. Trimming removed 4 bases at V and 3 bases at J, with 4 bases between. CDR1 SGHNT and CDR2 YYREEE come from the germline V gene (reference sequence). There are 12 residues in the CDR3. CDR3 in amino acids: CASSRDTGELFF. CDR3 nucleotides: TGTGCCAGCAGCCGGGACACCGGGGAGCTGTTTTTT. The variable domain in full, with the rest retrieved from reference TRBV5-4 and TRBJ2-2, is ETGVTQSPTHLIKTRGQQVTLRCSSQSGHNTVSWYQQALGQGPQFIFQYYREEENGRGNFPPRFSGLQFPNYSSELNVNALELDDSALYLCASSRDTGELFFGEGSRLTVL.

This chain connects TRBV29-1 to TRBJ1-5; unclear D gene. CDR3 length: 12 residues. Germline V gives CDR1 SQVTM, CDR2 ANQGSEA. V lost 4 bases and J 3 bases, leaving 7 bases between the germline ends. The CDR3, as DNA: TGCAGCGTTGGCGAGTTCAATCAGCCCCAGCATTTT. It specifies CSVGEFNQPQHF.

The CDR3 reads CSAGALAGATGELFF. Here the CDR3 DNA reads TGCAGCGCGGGGGCACTAGCGGGGGCCACCGGGGAGCTGTTTTTT. The V call is TRBV29-1, the J call TRBJ2-2; 11 nucleotides line up with TRBD2. J gave up 4 bases and V 7 bases, and 8 bases lay outside the gene matches. This CDR3 contains 15 residues. Per the germline V gene, CDR1 is SQVTM and CDR2 is ANQGSEA.

The CDR3 loop reads CASSRGSGTSTREQYF. CDR3 bases: TGTGCCAGCAGCCGAGGATCCGGGACATCTACTCGGGAGCAGTACTTC. J is TRBJ2-7 and V is TRBV3-1 (or the pseudogene TRBV3-2); possible D gene TRBD1, 6 bases. The germline CDR1 and CDR2 sequences are LGHDT and YNNKEL (reference sequence). The length of the CDR3 is 16 residues. Trimming took off 4 bases at V and 7 bases at J, with 23 bases between the two ends.

This clone appeared a single time. The chain is built from TRBV6-5 and TRBJ1-3; D is uncertain. Trimming stripped 5 bases from V and 0 bases from J, with 11 bases between. Germline CDR1 is MNHEY and CDR2 is SVGAGI. This CDR3 spans 15 amino acids. The CDR3 reads CASSTGIDSGNTIYF. The CDR3 DNA sequence: TGTGCCAGCAGTACCGGGATCGACTCTGGAAACACCATATATTTT.

This clone came up a few times. The rearrangement uses TRBV3-1 (or the pseudogene TRBV3-2) and TRBJ2-2; D is possibly TRBD2 (5 bases). The V end was cut by 2 bases, the J end by 3 bases, with 13 bases between. This CDR3 has 16 residues. CDR1 is LGHDT and CDR2 is YNNKEL in the germline V gene (reference sequence). Written as DNA, the CDR3 is TGTGCCAGCAGCCAACACGCTAGCCGTGACACCGGGGAGCTGTTTTTT. Its translation: CASSQHASRDTGELFF.

The chain recombines TRBV9 with TRBJ2-1; 12 bases match TRBD2. Germline CDR1 SGDLS, CDR2 YYNGEE. V lost 0 bases and J lost 6; bases outside the gene matches: 1. CDR3 length equals 15 residues. CDR3 in DNA: TGTGCCAGCAGCGTAGCTAGCGGGGGGGCCAATGAGCAGTTCTTC. Its protein product is CASSVASGGANEQFF.

This sequence joins TRBV2 and TRBJ1-4, with TRBD1 as a possible D gene (5 bases). Trimming removed 3 bases at V and 1 base at J, with 9 bases between. CDR3 length: 15 residues. The germline V gene has CDR1 SNHLY and CDR2 FYNNEI. CDR3 sequence (DNA): TGTGCCAGCAGTGATCTGGGGGGAACTAATGAAAAACTGTTTTTT. This gives the protein CASSDLGGTNEKLFF.

This clone was seen just once. The V gene is TRBV5-6, the J gene TRBJ2-2; TRBD1 matches 8 bases. Trimming took 0 bases from V and 6 from J; bases not matched to a gene: 10. The CDR3 contains 17 residues. In germline, CDR1 is SGHDT, CDR2 YYEEEE. The CDR3 loop reads CASSLGGQAVFSGELFF. CDR3 sequence (DNA): TGTGCCAGCAGCTTGGGGGGACAGGCGGTTTTCTCCGGGGAGCTGTTTTTT.

The rearrangement links TRBV7-2 to TRBJ2-5, with 9 bases lining up with TRBD2. CDR1 is SGHTA and CDR2 is FQGNSA in the germline V gene. With 0 bases clipped from V and 5 bases from J, the junction kept 7 bases outside the gene matches. This CDR3 has 16 residues. The CDR3 bases are TGTGCCAGCAGCTTAGCGCCGGCTAGCGGGATGGAGACCCAGTACTTC. This gives the protein CASSLAPASGMETQYF.